These T cell receptor beta chains were read from a single sample in a study of cytomegalovirus exposure and HLA in healthy donors. Profiled with immunoSEQ multiplex PCR; TCRdb holds only in-frame clones, not every one. The sample gives some 140,000 clones, 75% to 85% of which show up once; roughly 5.3% is in the top ten. The material sequenced was PBMCs. Source of these receptors: a woman between 40 and 50 years old in good health and CMV-seropositive. Both conserved end residues are part of each CDR3. The D gene is left open where the match is weak. Size tells how often a clone was seen (once, few, many) or the class of an expanded clone, and some rows leave it out.

>TRBV5-1|.|TRBD1|TRBJ1-1
TGCGCCAGCTGGGGACAGGGGGCGGCCACTGAAGCTTTCTTT
CASWGQGAATEAFF
>TRBV7-2|.|TRBD2|TRBJ2-1
TGTGCCAGCAGCTCCTGGACTAGCGGGAGTAAGGATGAGCAGTTCTTC
CASSSWTSGSKDEQFF
>TRBV4-2|.|.|TRBJ1-5
TGTGCCAGCAGCCAAGGTTCATGGCCCCAGCATTTT
CASSQGSWPQHF
>TRBV2|once|.|TRBJ2-4
TGTGCCAGCAGCGAGCAGGATTATCTAGCCAAAAACATTCAGTACTTC
CASSEQDYLAKNIQYF
>TRBV19|once|TRBD2|TRBJ2-7
TGTGCCAGTAGTATTCTTGTCTCGGCGGGAGGCCGGATATACGAGCAGTACTTC
CASSILVSAGGRIYEQYF
>TRBV10-3|.|TRBD1|TRBJ2-7
TGTGCCATCAGGGGAGGGACAGGGACCTACGAGCAGTACTTC
CAIRGGTGTYEQYF
>TRBV7-9|.|TRBD1|TRBJ1-2
TGTGCCAGCAGCTCCAACCCCAAACAGGGGGTTAACTATGGCTACACCTTC
CASSSNPKQGVNYGYTF
>TRBV18|.|.|TRBJ1-1
TGTGCCAGCTCACCAGGGGGCCCAGCCCTGGGAGCTTTCTTT
CASSPGGPALGAFF
>TRBV14|.|TRBD1|TRBJ2-5
TGTGCCAGCAGCCATGGGACAGGGGGCCAAGAGACCCAGTACTTC
CASSHGTGGQETQYF
>TRBV5-5|.|.|TRBJ1-1
TGTGCCAGCAGCTTGTTCTCCCTATCGTCGAGCACTGAAGCTTTCTTT
CASSLFSLSSSTEAFF
>TRBV7-9|once|TRBD2|TRBJ2-3
TGTGCCAGCAGCTTAGGGAGGACTAGCGGGAGCGGCACAGATACGCAGTATTTT
CASSLGRTSGSGTDTQYF
>TRBV30|.|.|TRBJ2-3
TGTGCCTGGAGGGGCCCTGTCACAGATACGCAGTATTTT
CAWRGPVTDTQYF
>TRBV28|once|.|TRBJ2-6
TGTGCCAGCAGTTTGACCAGGGCTGGGGCCAACGTCCTGACTTTC
CASSLTRAGANVLTF
>TRBV19|.|.|TRBJ1-5
TGTGCCAGTAGTATTAGTAGAGTCTATAGCAATCAGCCCCAGCATTTT
CASSISRVYSNQPQHF
>TRBV29-1|few|.|TRBJ1-5
TGCAGCGTTGGACAGGGCAATCAGCCCCAGCATTTT
CSVGQGNQPQHF
>TRBV9|.|TRBD1|TRBJ2-7
TGTGCCAGCAGCGTAGTTGAGACAGGGGGCGAGCAGTACTTC
CASSVVETGGEQYF
>TRBV27|.|.|TRBJ2-4
TGTGCCAGCAGTTTATATTCGGGGACTGCATTGGCCAAAAACATTCAGTACTTC
CASSLYSGTALAKNIQYF
>TRBV7-6|.|TRBD1|TRBJ1-2
TGTGCCAGCAGCTTAACACAGGGGGCTGACTATGGCTACACCTTC
CASSLTQGADYGYTF
>TRBV28|.|TRBD1|TRBJ2-7
TGTGCCAGCTTAACAGGGGGCGCCCCCTACGAGCAGTACTTC
CASLTGGAPYEQYF
>TRBV11-2|.|.|TRBJ2-7
TGTGCCAGCAGCTTAGCGTACGGGTCCTACGAGCAGTACTTC
CASSLAYGSYEQYF
>TRBV6-5|.|.|TRBJ2-5
TGTGCCAGCAGTTACGACGGCCTCTCCGCAACAGACTTC
CASSYDGLSATDF
>TRBV11-3|once|.|TRBJ1-4
TGTGCCAGCAGCCCTTACAGGTCAACTAATGAAAAACTGTTTTTT
CASSPYRSTNEKLFF
>TRBV25-1|.|.|TRBJ1-2
TGTGCCAGCAGTGCCCAGCGACAGCTCCTCTTC
CASSAQRQLLF
>TRBV27|.|.|TRBJ1-4
TGTGCCAGCAGCAAGCTGACTGCAACTAATGAAAAACTGTTTTTT
CASSKLTATNEKLFF
>TRBV19|.|.|TRBJ1-5
TGTGCCAGTAGTATTGGCTGGGGCTCCAATCAGCCCCAGCATTTT
CASSIGWGSNQPQHF
>TRBV9|.|TRBD2|TRBJ2-7
TGTGCCAGCAGCGTAGCATCACTAGCGGGAAATTACGAGCAGTACTTC
CASSVASLAGNYEQYF
>TRBV7-9|.|TRBD2|TRBJ2-1
TGTGCCAGCAGCCCCAGCCTACCGGGACTAGGGCCCGCGAATGAGCAGTTCTTC
CASSPSLPGLGPANEQFF
>TRBV5-6|.|.|TRBJ2-2
TGTGCCAGCAGCTTAGGGGGCACCGGGGAGCTGTTTTTT
CASSLGGTGELFF
>TRBV19|.|TRBD2|TRBJ2-3
TGTGCCAGTAGTATAGGGCGGGGGGATACGCAGTATTTT
CASSIGRGDTQYF
>TRBV27|.|TRBD2|TRBJ2-1
TGTGCCAGCAGACCTGGACTAGCGGGAGACCGGCCCGGCTACAATGAGCAGTTCTTC
CASRPGLAGDRPGYNEQFF
>TRBV9|.|TRBD2|TRBJ2-1
TGTGCCAGCAGCATACTAGCGGGAGGTGGTAATGAGCAGTTCTTC
CASSILAGGGNEQFF
>TRBV18|.|.|TRBJ1-4
TGTGCCAGCTCATTAGACAGGAGGAATGAAAAACTGTTTTTT
CASSLDRRNEKLFF
>TRBV27|.|TRBD2|TRBJ2-1
TGTGCCAGCAGTTATTTAGCGGGAGGCCAGAATGAGCAGTTCTTC
CASSYLAGGQNEQFF
>TRBV7-2|.|.|TRBJ1-1
TGTGCCAGCAGATTTCCAGGGTCTAACACTGAAGCTTTCTTT
CASRFPGSNTEAFF
>TRBV7-3|.|.|TRBJ2-2
TGTGCCAGCAGCTTAATTGGGCAGGGCCCCGGGGAGCTGTTTTTT
CASSLIGQGPGELFF
>TRBV19|.|.|TRBJ1-1
TGTGCCAGTAGTGCAGGGCAGGGAACTGAAGCTTTCTTT
CASSAGQGTEAFF
>TRBV6-1|.|.|TRBJ2-1
TGTGCCAGCAGTGAATCCCCCTTCCAGGGCGCCTACAATGAGCAGTTCTTC
CASSESPFQGAYNEQFF
>TRBV4-1|.|.|TRBJ2-7
TGCGCCAGCAGCCTCACGGACAGACTTGATGCCTACGAGCAGTACTTC
CASSLTDRLDAYEQYF
>TRBV4-1|.|.|TRBJ1-4
TGCGCCAGCAGCCAAGAAGAGGCGCGGGGGGCAATGGGCGGAAAACTGTTTTTT
CASSQEEARGAMGGKLFF
>TRBV2|.|TRBD2|TRBJ2-1
TGTGCCAGCAGTGGACTAGCGGGAGGGGTAACCTACAATGAGCAGTTCTTC
CASSGLAGGVTYNEQFF
>TRBV6-6|.|.|TRBJ1-1
TGTGCCAGCAGTTACGGGGGGGTCCGAAACACTGAAGCTTTCTTT
CASSYGGVRNTEAFF
>TRBV2|once|.|TRBJ1-4
TGTGCCAGCCTTCCCGGGACAATGAATGAAAAACTGTTTTTT
CASLPGTMNEKLFF
>TRBV28|once|TRBD1|TRBJ1-4
TGTGCCAGCAGCCCTCCCAGGGGGCCTAATGAAAAACTGTTTTTT
CASSPPRGPNEKLFF
>TRBV10-3|.|.|TRBJ1-5
TGTGCCATCAGTAATCAGGAAAGCAATCAGCCCCAGCATTTT
CAISNQESNQPQHF
>TRBV5-1|few|.|TRBJ2-1
TGCGCCAGCAGCTTGTGGGGGGAGAGGGACAATGAGCAGTTCTTC
CASSLWGERDNEQFF
>TRBV6-1|.|TRBD2|TRBJ2-3
TGTGCCAGCAGTGTAACTAGCGGTAGCACAGATACGCAGTATTTT
CASSVTSGSTDTQYF
>TRBV10-2|.|.|TRBJ2-1
TGCGCCAGCAGTGCGAGGGACTTCTACAATGAGCAGTTCTTC
CASSARDFYNEQFF
>TRBV6-6|few|TRBD2|TRBJ2-7
TGTGCCAGCAGACCCCCTGGCGGGAGGGCCTACGAGCAGTACTTC
CASRPPGGRAYEQYF
>TRBV5-1|.|TRBD2|TRBJ2-1
TGCGCCAGCAGCATGGGCAGCGGGAGGGCCCCCAATGAGCAGTTCTTC
CASSMGSGRAPNEQFF
>TRBV7-9|.|TRBD1|TRBJ1-2
TGTGCCAGCAGCTTAGATGACAGGGTGCGAGGCTACACCTTC
CASSLDDRVRGYTF